This T cell receptor (beta chain) appears in the sequencing data of a study of CD8 T cells in ankylosing spondylitis. Libraries of TCR beta came from quantitative 5'-RACE with molecular barcodes. Each CDR3 protein is one row after TCRdb ran MiXCR on the 5' RACE reads. The sample lists about 450,000 distinct CDR3 sequences, roughly 26% occurring once. The length of the CDR3 is 17 residues. V was shortened by 3 bases and J by 0 bases, with 16 bases between the two germline ends. Germline-derived CDR1 and CDR2 are MNHEY and SMNVEV (reference sequence). Concerning this clonotype itself: Antigen unknown.

Study conclusions and caveats: Clones linked to disease, bearing a CD8+ phenotype, were relatively rare in peripheral blood. Matched synovial fluid from ankylosing spondylitis patients was reported to be enriched for disease-linked clones. Blood of patients with ankylosing spondylitis appeared to be characterized by a TCR beta motif of eight highly homologous variants. Some of these motif variants have turned up before, in reports on reactive arthritis synovial fluid and blood.

Input material: blood, either unsorted or a sorted T cell fraction (not recorded which). The sequence came from a male donor with ankylosing spondylitis. The gene calls are TRBV27 and TRBJ2-3, with TRBD1 as a possible D gene (7 bases). CDR3 protein: CASSLSYQGGSTDTQYF. The CDR3 nucleotides read TGTGCCAGCAGTTTGTCTTATCAGGGGGGAAGCACAGATACGCAGTATTTT.